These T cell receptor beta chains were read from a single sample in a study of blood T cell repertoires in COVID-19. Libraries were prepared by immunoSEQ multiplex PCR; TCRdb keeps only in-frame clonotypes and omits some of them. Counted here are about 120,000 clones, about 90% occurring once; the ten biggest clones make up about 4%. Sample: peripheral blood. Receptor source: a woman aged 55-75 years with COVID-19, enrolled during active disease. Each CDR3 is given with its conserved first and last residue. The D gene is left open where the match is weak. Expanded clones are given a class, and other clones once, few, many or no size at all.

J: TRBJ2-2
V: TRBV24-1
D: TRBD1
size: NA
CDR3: CATSDAGTGLTGELFF
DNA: TGTGCCACCAGTGATGCCGGGACAGGGCTCACCGGGGAGCTGTTTTTT

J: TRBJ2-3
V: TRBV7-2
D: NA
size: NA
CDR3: CASSLAVGGLPDTQYF
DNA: TGTGCCAGCAGCTTAGCTGTGGGGGGGCTGCCAGATACGCAGTATTTT

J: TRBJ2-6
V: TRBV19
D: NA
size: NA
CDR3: CASSKDSSGANVLTF
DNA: TGTGCCAGTAGTAAGGACAGCTCTGGGGCCAACGTCCTGACTTTC

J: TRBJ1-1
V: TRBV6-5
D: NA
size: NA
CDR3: CASSYSYRVNTEAFF
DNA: TGTGCCAGCAGTTACTCGTACAGGGTGAACACTGAAGCTTTCTTT

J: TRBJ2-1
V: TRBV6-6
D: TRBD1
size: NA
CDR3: CASSYQGQGADNEQFF
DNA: TGTGCCAGCAGTTACCAAGGACAGGGGGCTGACAATGAGCAGTTCTTC

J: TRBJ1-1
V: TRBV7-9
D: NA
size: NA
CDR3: CASSLEPLSNTEAFF
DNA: TGTGCCAGCAGCTTAGAGCCTCTCTCGAACACTGAAGCTTTCTTT

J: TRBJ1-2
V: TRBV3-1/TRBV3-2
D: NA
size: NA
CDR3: CASSQGLGSSGHGYTF
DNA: TGTGCCAGCAGCCAAGGGCTCGGGAGCTCGGGACATGGCTACACCTTC

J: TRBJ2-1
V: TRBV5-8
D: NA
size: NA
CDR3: CASRAGWEDNEQFF
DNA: TGTGCCAGCAGGGCAGGATGGGAGGACAATGAGCAGTTCTTC

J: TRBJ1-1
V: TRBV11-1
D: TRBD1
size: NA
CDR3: CASSSGQGITEAFF
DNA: TGTGCCAGCAGCTCCGGACAGGGGATCACTGAAGCTTTCTTT

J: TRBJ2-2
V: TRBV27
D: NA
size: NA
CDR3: CAARGYTGELFF
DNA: TGTGCCGCAAGGGGGTACACCGGGGAGCTGTTTTTT

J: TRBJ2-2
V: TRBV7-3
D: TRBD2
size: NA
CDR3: CASSLSDHAGGSNTGELFF
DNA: TGTGCCAGCAGCTTATCAGACCACGCGGGGGGTTCGAACACCGGGGAGCTGTTTTTT

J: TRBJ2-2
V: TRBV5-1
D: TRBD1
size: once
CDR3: CASTTGGKGSFAGELFF
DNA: TGCGCCAGCACAACAGGGGGCAAGGGTTCTTTCGCCGGGGAGCTGTTTTTT

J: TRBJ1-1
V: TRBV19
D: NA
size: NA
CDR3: CASSATGKMNTEAFF
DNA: TGTGCCAGTAGTGCGACAGGTAAAATGAACACTGAAGCTTTCTTT

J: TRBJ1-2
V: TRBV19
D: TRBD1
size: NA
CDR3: CASSTRTGYGYTF
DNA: TGTGCCAGTAGTACCCGGACAGGGTATGGCTACACCTTC

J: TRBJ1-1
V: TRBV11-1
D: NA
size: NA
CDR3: CASSLESGVSGAFF
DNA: TGTGCCAGCAGCTTAGAGTCGGGGGTTTCGGGGGCTTTCTTT

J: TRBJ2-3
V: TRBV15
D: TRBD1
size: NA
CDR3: CATSRGAGGSDTQYF
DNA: TGTGCCACCAGCAGAGGCGCAGGGGGCTCAGATACGCAGTATTTT

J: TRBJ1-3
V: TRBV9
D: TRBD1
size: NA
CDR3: CASSTRTGVGNTIYF
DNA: TGTGCCAGCAGCACTCGGACAGGGGTTGGAAACACCATATATTTT

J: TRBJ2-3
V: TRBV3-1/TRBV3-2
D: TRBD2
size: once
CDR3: CASSSGLAGVDRQYF
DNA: TGTGCCAGCAGCAGCGGACTAGCGGGGGTGGACAGGCAGTATTTT

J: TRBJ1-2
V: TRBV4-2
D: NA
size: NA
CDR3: CASSQDQVYGYTF
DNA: TGTGCCAGCAGCCAAGATCAGGTCTATGGCTACACCTTC

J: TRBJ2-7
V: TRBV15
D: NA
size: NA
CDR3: CATSRGARGYEQYF
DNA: TGTGCCACCAGCAGAGGTGCCAGGGGCTACGAGCAGTACTTC

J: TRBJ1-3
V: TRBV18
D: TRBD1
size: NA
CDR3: CASSRRTGNSGNTIYF
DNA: TGTGCCAGCTCACGGAGGACAGGGAACTCTGGAAACACCATATATTTT

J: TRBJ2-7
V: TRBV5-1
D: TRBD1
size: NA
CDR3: CASSAGTGGLPYEQYF
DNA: TGCGCCAGCAGCGCCGGGACAGGGGGACTACCCTACGAGCAGTACTTC

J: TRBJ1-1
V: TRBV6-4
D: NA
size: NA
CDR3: CASSEGRLTEAFF
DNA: TGTGCCAGCAGTGAGGGGAGGCTCACTGAAGCTTTCTTT

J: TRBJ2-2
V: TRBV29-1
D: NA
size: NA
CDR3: CSVEGIDRWSGELFF
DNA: TGCAGCGTTGAGGGGATTGACAGGTGGTCTGGGGAGCTGTTTTTT

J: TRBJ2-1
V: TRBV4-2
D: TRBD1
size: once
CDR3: CASSQHGGNRGRDEQFF
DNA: TGTGCCAGCAGCCAGCACGGGGGGAACAGGGGGCGCGATGAGCAGTTCTTC

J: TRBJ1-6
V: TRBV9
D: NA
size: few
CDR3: CASSAIQQSNSPLHF
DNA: TGTGCCAGCAGCGCCATACAGCAATCCAATTCACCCCTCCACTTT

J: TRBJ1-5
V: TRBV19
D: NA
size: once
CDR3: CASSTTGSQPQHF
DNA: TGTGCCAGTAGTACAACAGGGAGCCAGCCCCAGCATTTT

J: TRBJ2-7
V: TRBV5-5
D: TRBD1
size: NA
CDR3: CASSLGTGADYEQYF
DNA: TGTGCCAGCAGCCTGGGGACAGGGGCTGACTACGAGCAGTACTTC

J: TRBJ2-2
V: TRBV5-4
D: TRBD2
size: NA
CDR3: CASSPTSGGTGELFF
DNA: TGTGCCAGCAGCCCGACTAGCGGGGGTACCGGGGAGCTGTTTTTT

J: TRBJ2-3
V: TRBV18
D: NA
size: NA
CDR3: CASSPLRGMGTDTQYF
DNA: TGTGCCAGCTCACCGCTCAGGGGTATGGGCACAGATACGCAGTATTTT

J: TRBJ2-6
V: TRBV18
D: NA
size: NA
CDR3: CASSSGQLSGANVLTF
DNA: TGTGCCAGCTCATCTGGACAGCTCTCTGGGGCCAACGTCCTGACTTTC

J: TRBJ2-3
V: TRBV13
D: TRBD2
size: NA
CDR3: CATERGGFATDTQYF
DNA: TGTGCCACAGAGCGGGGGGGCTTCGCCACAGATACGCAGTATTTT

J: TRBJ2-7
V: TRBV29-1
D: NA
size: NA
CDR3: CSVGGREQYF
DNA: TGCAGCGTCGGGGGGCGCGAGCAGTACTTC

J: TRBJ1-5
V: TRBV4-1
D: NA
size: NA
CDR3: CASSQGIAPGLYSNQPQHF
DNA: TGCGCCAGCAGCCAAGGAATAGCGCCAGGCCTTTATAGCAATCAGCCCCAGCATTTT

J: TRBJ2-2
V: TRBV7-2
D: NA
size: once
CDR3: CASSLSGRGVAGELFF
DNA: TGTGCCAGCAGCTTATCGGGCAGGGGAGTTGCCGGGGAGCTGTTTTTT

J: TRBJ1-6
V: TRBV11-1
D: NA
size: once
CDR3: CASTPLGGLNSPLHF
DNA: TGTGCCAGCACCCCTCTTGGCGGATTAAATTCACCCCTCCACTTT

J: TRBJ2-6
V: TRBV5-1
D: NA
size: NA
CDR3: CASSLGHSSGANVLTF
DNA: TGCGCCAGCAGCTTGGGACACAGCTCTGGGGCCAACGTCCTGACTTTC

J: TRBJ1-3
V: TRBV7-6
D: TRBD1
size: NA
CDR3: CASSTNQGVGNTIYF
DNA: TGTGCCAGCAGCACCAATCAGGGGGTGGGAAACACCATATATTTT

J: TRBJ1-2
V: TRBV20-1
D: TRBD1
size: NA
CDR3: CSASGDRGHGYTF
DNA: TGCAGTGCTAGTGGGGACAGGGGGCATGGCTACACCTTC

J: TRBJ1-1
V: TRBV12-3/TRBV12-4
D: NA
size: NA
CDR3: CASSFRGTEAFF
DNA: TGTGCCAGCAGTTTCAGGGGCACTGAAGCTTTCTTT

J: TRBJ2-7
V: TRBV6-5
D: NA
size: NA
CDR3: CASSYSSGASSYEQYF
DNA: TGTGCCAGCAGTTACTCATCAGGGGCATCCTCCTACGAGCAGTACTTC

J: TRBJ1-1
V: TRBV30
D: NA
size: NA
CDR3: CACHRVSNTEAFF
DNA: TGTGCCTGCCACAGGGTATCTAACACTGAAGCTTTCTTT

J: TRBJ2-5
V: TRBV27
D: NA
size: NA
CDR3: CASSPRAGTLRVLEYF
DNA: TGTGCCAGCAGTCCTAGGGCCGGGACACTAAGGGTTTTAGAGTACTTC

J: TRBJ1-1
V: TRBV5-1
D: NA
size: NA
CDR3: CASSLEARNTEAFF
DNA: TGCGCCAGCAGCTTGGAAGCGCGTAACACTGAAGCTTTCTTT

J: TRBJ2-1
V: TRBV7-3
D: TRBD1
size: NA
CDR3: CASSLGTGRSNEQFF
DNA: TGTGCCAGCAGCTTAGGGACAGGGAGAAGCAATGAGCAGTTCTTC

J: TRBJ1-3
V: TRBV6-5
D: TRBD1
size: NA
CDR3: CASSTGTETNTIYF
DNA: TGTGCCAGCAGTACCGGGACAGAGACAAACACCATATATTTT

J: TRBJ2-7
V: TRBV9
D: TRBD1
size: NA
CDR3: CASSVTGTGSDEQYF
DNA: TGTGCCAGCAGCGTAACCGGGACAGGGAGTGACGAGCAGTACTTC

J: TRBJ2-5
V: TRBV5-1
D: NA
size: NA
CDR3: CASSLGASQETQYF
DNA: TGCGCCAGCAGCTTGGGGGCATCCCAAGAGACCCAGTACTTC

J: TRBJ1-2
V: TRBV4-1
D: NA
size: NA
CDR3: CASSQEGPGYGYTF
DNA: TGCGCCAGCAGCCAAGAAGGGCCAGGGTATGGCTACACCTTC

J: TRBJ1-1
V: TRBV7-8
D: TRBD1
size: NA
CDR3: CASSLGVGQEHTEAFF
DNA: TGTGCCAGCAGCTTAGGGGTGGGACAGGAACACACTGAAGCTTTCTTT

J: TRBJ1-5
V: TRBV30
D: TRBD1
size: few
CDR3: CAWRDRGANQPQHF
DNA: TGTGCCTGGAGGGACAGGGGGGCCAATCAGCCCCAGCATTTT

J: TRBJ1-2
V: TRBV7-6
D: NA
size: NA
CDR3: CASSLGGENYGYTF
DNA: TGTGCCAGCAGCTTAGGGGGGGAAAACTATGGCTACACCTTC